This T cell receptor beta chain was sequenced for a study of beta chain features in type 1 diabetes. Heparinised blood was drawn once per donor, averaging about 100 mL. A sort by CD45RO/CCR7/CD25/CD127/CD95/CD27 yielded CD4+ naive, central memory, regulatory and stem cell-like memory cells. V was clipped by 2 bases and J by 6 bases, with 14 bases between them. CDR1 and CDR2 (germline): SGHDT, YYEEEE. This CDR3 spans 15 amino acids. The isolated RNA, all of it, was reverse transcribed, so expressed TCRB transcripts were what got sequenced. Produced via immunoSEQ multiplex PCR; TCRdb's table is partial and in-frame only. The repertoire holds more than 150,000 clones, with about an eighth as singletons. This clone was seen a few times. Antigen: not known. Study-wide findings and caveats: Insertions were fewer and deletions more numerous at VDJ junctions in type 1 diabetes patients. Any HLA-type effect on TCRB rearrangement remained unresolved here.

The clonotype was recovered from a woman younger than 30 in good health. The sequencing input was central memory CD4+ T cells from blood. The chain recombines TRBV5-6 with TRBJ2-2; a weak D match, TRBD1 (5 bases). The CDR3, as DNA: TGTGCCAGCAGCTTTGGAGCCATAGGGGCCGGGGAGCTGTTTTTT. It yields the protein CASSFGAIGAGELFF.